This note documents a single T cell receptor beta chain sequence. Trimming stripped 4 bases from V and 10 bases from J, with 23 bases between. The CDR3 loop spans 16 amino acids. Germline CDR1 and CDR2: SEHNR and FQNEAQ (reference sequence). The data were produced by immunoSEQ multiplex PCR, yet TCRdb's version contains in-frame clones alone and is incomplete. The sample lists roughly 120,000 clones; about 95% were seen once. This specimen comes from a study of siplizumab effects on memory and regulatory T cells. The chain uses TRBV7-9 and TRBJ2-1; D may match TRBD1 or TRBD2 (5 bases each). Sequences were obtained from non-Treg CD4+ T cells sorted from blood. This receptor was obtained from a human donor in good health. The CDR3 DNA follows: TGTGCCAGCAGCTCTAAATGGGGACCTTCGAGGGACGAGCAGTTCTTC. Its translation is CASSSKWGPSRDEQFF.